The 21 T cell receptor beta chains given below trace back to one sample, sequenced in a study of early T cells in non-severe SARS-CoV-2 infection. TCRdb redid the calling of the 5' RACE reads with MiXCR, one entry per CDR3 protein. The sample lists roughly 100,000 distinct CDR3 sequences, less than 15% occurring once. The source material was whole blood. These receptors came from an adult who was a healthcare worker with PCR-confirmed SARS-CoV-2 infection or an uninfected control (not recorded which).

This clonotype was counted at least ten times. The rearrangement joins TRBV6-5 to TRBJ2-5; no definite D call. Deletions cut 0 bases from V and 1 base from J, with 9 bases between. This CDR3 has 15 residues. Germline V CDR1 and CDR2: MNHEY, SVGAGI. CDR3 coding DNA: TGTGCCAGCAGTTACTCTCCAACAGCCCAAGAGACCCAGTACTTC. This sequence encodes CASSYSPTAQETQYF.

The V gene is TRBV21-1, the J gene TRBJ2-7. TRBV21-1 is a known pseudogene. There are 14 residues in the CDR3. CDR3 nucleotides: TGTGCCAGCAGCAAAAGTTTTTCTACGTACGAGCAGTACTTC. Amino acids: CASSKSFSTYEQYF.

This clonotype was recorded a few times. The rearrangement uses TRBV7-9 and TRBJ1-1, with D hard to call. The CDR3 covers 12 residues. V was cut by 5 bases and J by 6 bases, with 10 bases left in between. CDR1 SEHNR and CDR2 FQNEAQ come from the germline V gene (reference sequence). The CDR3 DNA sequence: TGTGCCAGCAGCCTGGACGACCCTGAAGCTTTCTTT. Its translation: CASSLDDPEAFF.

This clonotype appeared many times. V usage is TRBV20-1 and J usage is TRBJ2-3, with 8 bases lining up with TRBD2. The CDR3 extends over 15 amino acids. Germline CDR1 reads DFQATT; CDR2 reads SNEGSKA (reference sequence). Trimming at V came to 2 bases and at J to 2 bases, leaving 6 bases not matched to a gene. CDR3 amino acids: CSARIAGISTDTQYF. For the CDR3, the DNA is TGCAGTGCTAGAATAGCGGGGATCTCCACAGATACGCAGTATTTT.

This clonotype was detected only a few times. This rearrangement joins TRBV3-1 to TRBJ2-3; D gene ambiguous. The germline V gene has CDR1 LGHDT and CDR2 YNNKEL (reference sequence). This CDR3 comprises 12 residues. V lost 0 bases, J lost 11 bases, and 9 bases lay in between. CDR3 nucleotide sequence: TGTGCCAGCAGCCAAGATTCGGTGATGCAGTATTTT. This translates into CASSQDSVMQYF.

This clonotype has a handful of counts. The chain couples TRBV3-1 to TRBJ2-7, with D possibly being TRBD1 (5 bases). This CDR3 has 16 residues. Trimming cost V 0 bases and J 2 bases, with 14 bases left between them. Germline V gene data show CDR1 as LGHDT and CDR2 as YNNKEL (reference sequence). CDR3 sequence (DNA): TGTGCCAGCAGCCAAGAGTACAGGAACAAACCCTACGAGCAGTACTTC. It translates to CASSQEYRNKPYEQYF.

This clonotype was picked up many times. The chain employs TRBV20-1 and TRBJ2-4; D unclear. CDR3 length equals 13 residues. V was shortened by 1 base and J by 1 base, with 5 bases between the two germline ends. CDR1 DFQATT and CDR2 SNEGSKA come from the germline V gene (reference sequence). CDR3 DNA: TGCAGTGCTAGAGGGGTTGCCAAAAACATTCAGTACTTC. It yields the protein CSARGVAKNIQYF.

This clonotype was seen more than once but under ten times. The V and J genes are TRBV7-8 and TRBJ2-3, with D unresolved. V gave up 5 bases and J gave up 5 bases, with 11 bases separating them. The length of the CDR3 is 13 residues. CDR1 and CDR2 from the germline V gene are SGHVS and FQNEAQ. The CDR3 DNA is TGTGCCAGCAGCGGATTGTCAGAAGATACGCAGTATTTT. It codes for CASSGLSEDTQYF. Full variable domain (remainder filled in from reference TRBV7-8 and TRBJ2-3): GAGVSQSPRYKVAKRGQDVALRCDPISGHVSLFWYQQALGQGPEFLTYFQNEAQLDKSGLPSDRFFAERPEGSVSTLKIQRTQQEDSAVYLCASSGLSEDTQYFGPGTRLTVL.

This chain connects TRBV4-1 to TRBJ2-1; possible D gene TRBD2, 5 bases. Germline assignment: CDR1 MGHRA and CDR2 YSYEKL. The CDR3 has 13 amino acids. With 1 base removed from V and 7 bases from J, the gap between germline ends came to 8 bases. In DNA form, the CDR3 reads TGCGCCAGCAGCCAAGGAAGGGAGAATGAGCAGTTCTTC. Protein: CASSQGRENEQFF.

The chain uses TRBV12-3 or TRBV12-4 and TRBJ2-2; TRBD2 aligns across 8 bases. This CDR3 spans 15 amino acids. Trimming took 3 bases from V and 4 from J; bases not matched to a gene: 4. CDR3 loop: CASSFGGAGTGELFF. Here the CDR3 DNA reads TGTGCCAGCAGTTTCGGGGGGGCTGGCACCGGGGAGCTGTTTTTT.

J is TRBJ1-1 and V is TRBV20-1; D unclear. CDR1 DFQATT and CDR2 SNEGSKA come from the germline V gene (reference sequence). Trimming removed 0 bases from V and 2 bases from J, with 7 bases in between. This CDR3 has 13 amino acids. The DNA of the CDR3 is TGCAGTGCTAGAGACGCGAGAAACACTGAAGCTTTCTTT. Amino acids: CSARDARNTEAFF.

The chain has TRBV3-1 and TRBJ2-1; TRBD1 aligns across 7 bases. The CDR3 length is 15 residues. V lost 4 bases, J lost 0 bases, and 3 bases stayed unmatched. Germline V lookup: CDR1 LGHDT, CDR2 YNNKEL (reference sequence). The CDR3 coding sequence is TGTGCCAGCAGCCGACAGGGAAGCTCCTACAATGAGCAGTTCTTC. Its translation is CASSRQGSSYNEQFF.

The chain couples TRBV4-1 to TRBJ2-7; D is perhaps TRBD2 (5 bases). The CDR3 has 13 amino acids. V was cut by 4 bases and J by 3 bases, with 10 bases left in between. The germline V gene encodes CDR1 MGHRA and CDR2 YSYEKL. The CDR3 DNA is TGCGCCAGCAGCCGAGCGGAGCGCTACGAGCAGTACTTC. This gives the protein CASSRAERYEQYF.

The chain employs TRBV7-9 and TRBJ2-7; the match to TRBD2 covers 7 bases. The ends lost 8 bases at V and 4 bases at J; junction bases unmatched: 11. Germline values: CDR1 SEHNR, CDR2 FQNEAQ (reference sequence). There are 14 residues in the CDR3. In nucleotides, the CDR3 is TGTGCCAGCGTCCTTATCCCGGGAGGATACGAGCAGTACTTC. Translation: CASVLIPGGYEQYF.

This clonotype has at least ten counts. This chain connects TRBV7-9 to TRBJ1-1; tentative D call: TRBD1 (5 bases). The V end was cut by 1 base, the J end by 5 bases, with 11 bases between. The CDR3 length is 14 residues. Per the germline V gene, CDR1 is SEHNR and CDR2 is FQNEAQ (reference sequence). The CDR3 DNA sequence: TGTGCCAGCAGCTTAGATAGGTCAGGGACTGAAGCTTTCTTT. Amino acids: CASSLDRSGTEAFF.

This chain links TRBV28 with TRBJ1-5; no clear D. This CDR3 contains 12 residues. Trimming pared 8 bases from V and 4 bases from J, leaving 9 bases between. Germline-derived CDR1 and CDR2 are MDHEN and SYDVKM. The CDR3 loop reads CASRPLNQPQHF. Here the CDR3 DNA reads TGTGCCAGCCGCCCCCTAAATCAGCCCCAGCATTTT.

This clonotype was found many times. The V gene is TRBV20-1, the J gene TRBJ2-5; 7 bases fit TRBD1. V shed 3 bases and J 2 bases; nucleotides not matched to a gene: 0. The CDR3 runs to 12 residues. CDR1 DFQATT and CDR2 SNEGSKA come from the germline V gene (reference sequence). CDR3 nucleotide sequence: TGCAGTGCTAGGGGACAGCAAGAGACCCAGTACTTC. Amino acid sequence: CSARGQQETQYF.

The chain combines TRBV12-3 or TRBV12-4 with TRBJ2-7; 7 nucleotides match TRBD2. With V trimmed by 2 bases and J by 0 bases, 7 bases remained unmatched. The CDR3 is 16 residues long. The CDR3 nucleotides are TGTGCCAGCAGTTTACGCACCGGGACTATCTCCTACGAGCAGTACTTC. Translating gives CASSLRTGTISYEQYF.

This chain links TRBV9 with TRBJ1-2; D is ambiguous. V was trimmed by 0 bases and J by 6 bases, leaving 9 bases between them. CDR3 length: 13 residues. Germline CDR1 SGDLS, CDR2 YYNGEE. The CDR3 loop reads CASSVGGLDGYTF. CDR3 nucleotide sequence: TGTGCCAGCAGCGTAGGCGGCTTAGATGGCTACACCTTC. Full variable domain (remainder filled in from reference TRBV9 and TRBJ1-2): DSGVTQTPKHLITATGQRVTLRCSPRSGDLSVYWYQQSLDQGLQFLIQYYNGEERAKGNILERFSAQQFPDLHSELNLSSLELGDSALYFCASSVGGLDGYTFGSGTRLTVV.

The J gene is TRBJ2-1, the V gene TRBV20-1, with 11 bases identical to TRBD2. The germline V gene encodes CDR1 DFQATT and CDR2 SNEGSKA (reference sequence). The J segment lost 9 bases and the V segment lost 3 bases, leaving 4 bases of the junction unmatched. This CDR3 is 13 amino acids long. The CDR3 coding sequence is TGCAGTGCTAGTCGTACTAGCGGGAGTGAGCAGTTCTTC. This encodes CSASRTSGSEQFF.

This clonotype was counted many times. The chain joins TRBV29-1 to TRBJ1-1, with D unclear. The CDR3 sequence is 13 residues long. CDR1 SQVTM and CDR2 ANQGSEA come from the germline V gene. The V end lost 6 bases, the J end lost 3 bases, and 14 bases lay between the germline ends. CDR3 loop: CSVTGYRDTEAFF. The CDR3, as DNA: TGCAGCGTAACGGGCTACCGGGACACTGAAGCTTTCTTT.